This T cell receptor (beta chain) was found in a study of T cells in Graves' hyperthyroidism and ophthalmopathy (dated by TCRdb to between 2017 and 2020). A note on the overall study: Peripheral blood was collected at initial diagnosis, before any treatment. The roughly 100 discovery patients were divided at random into training and test sets in a 7:3 ratio. Following sampling, methimazole starting at 30 mg daily was given to hyperthyroidism patients, and high-dose intravenous methylprednisolone was given to ophthalmopathy patients. Thyroid tissue and blood T-cell repertoires from more than 5 Graves' hyperthyroidism patients were also compared in the study. According to the paper, TCR Vbeta CDR3 sequencing was carried out on some 130 peripheral blood samples, which came from approximately 43 ophthalmopathy, around 75 hyperthyroidism and roughly 17 progressor patients. Prospective prediction of ophthalmopathy was tested in an independent validation cohort consisting of under 20 hyperthyroidism patients and 17 patients who later progressed to ophthalmopathy. To identify TCR V-J signatures that set the groups apart, the researchers used a discovery cohort of about a hundred patients, made up of about 44 with Graves' ophthalmopathy and 57 with stable Graves' hyperthyroidism.

Ophthalmopathy patients had moderately to severely active disease, Clinical Activity Score of at least 3, NOSPECS grade of at least 4, and duration under 3 months. Any patient with an uncontrolled infection, another autoimmune disease, pregnancy or lactation was excluded. Diagnoses were established on the basis of clinical symptoms, serum thyroxine and TRAb, thyroid ultrasound, and orbital computed tomography. Ficoll-Paque density gradient centrifugation was used to isolate PBMCs from approximately 10 ml of fresh peripheral blood. Total RNA was extracted with Trizol reagent, and quality was checked on an Agilent 2100 Bioanalyzer. The TCR beta CDR3 regions were amplified from the RNA transcripts. The TCR CDR3 was subjected to a first round of RT-PCR using the HTBI primer set and the Qiagen OneStep RT-PCR kit. Libraries were constructed in a second round of multiplex PCR, after which size selection and purification were carried out. The libraries were sequenced on an Illumina HiSeq2000 using paired-end 100 bp reads. The authors' analysis ran thus. SOAPnuke was used to process the raw data, throwing out any read that contained adapters or uncalled bases, had a mean Phred below 15, or lacked an exact constant-primer or identifier match. COPE v1.2.5 was used to merge high-quality paired reads, and clonotypes were defined as unique nucleotide sequences. MiTCR v1.1 was used to align the clonotypes against IMGT TRBV, TRBD and TRBJ reference segments. The analysis included only V-J combinations with a frequency above 0.0001, which together covered 98% to 99.2% of the repertoires. The TCS score was defined as F50 (clonal expansion) divided by E x V (chaos), with BLOSUM62-based TCRdist calculated between CDR3 peptides within each V-J. Welch's t-statistics and random forest reduced 450 to 600 V-J features to 13, which were used in a naive Bayes classifier (R e1071). TCRdb passed the public sequencing reads through fastp at Q25 and MiXCR, retaining productive beta sequences. Under each unique CDR3 protein, matching rows form one entry showing the most common genes and DNA. These V and J calls derive from TCRdb rather than the authors' analysis. This sample comprises hundreds of thousands of distinct CDR3 sequences, just under 20% of them detected only once. The ten largest clones take up 40% to 50% of the sample.

Turning to this clonotype: Its antigen target is currently unknown. One base away there is no much larger clone; base qualities are not given.

Points the paper makes about the study in general: In validation, the model predicted progression to ophthalmopathy a median of around 6.5 months before onset, with approximately 70% sensitivity and 72.22% specificity. Blood samples also contained most of the expanded thyroid clonotypes (frequency above 0.001), which suggests that blood repertoires may reflect thyroid immune responses. A 13 V-J signature model separated ophthalmopathy from stable hyperthyroidism, with just over 85% sensitivity and 81.08% specificity in cross-validation and 80%/75% in testing. Sample size was not statistically predetermined, and blinding of investigators to group allocation was not performed.

From the cysteine through the phenylalanine, the CDR3 covers 11 amino acids. The only DNA kept is the CDR3, 33 bases in frame from the first base. V drops 7 bases and J drops 8 bases, leaving 8 bases in between. Sequences MNHNS (CDR1) and SASEGT (CDR2) are obtained from the germline V gene. In this chain, TRBV6-1 is recombined with TRBJ2-2; the D gene cannot be resolved reliably. The source is a man aged 40-49 years with Graves' ophthalmopathy. Sequenced: blood. The CDR3 is CASTTGGELFF. The bases are TGTGCCAGCACCACCGGGGGGGAGCTGTTTTTT.